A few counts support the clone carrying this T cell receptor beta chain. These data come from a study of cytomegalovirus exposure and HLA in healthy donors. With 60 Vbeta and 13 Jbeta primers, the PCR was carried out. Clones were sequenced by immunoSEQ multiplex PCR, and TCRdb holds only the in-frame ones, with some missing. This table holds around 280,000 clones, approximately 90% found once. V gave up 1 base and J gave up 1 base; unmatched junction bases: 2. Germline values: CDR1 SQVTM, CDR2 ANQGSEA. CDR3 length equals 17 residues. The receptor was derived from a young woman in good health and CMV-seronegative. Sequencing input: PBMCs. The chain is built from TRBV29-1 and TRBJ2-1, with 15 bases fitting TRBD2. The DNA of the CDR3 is TGCAGCGTTGAAGGGACTAGCGGGGGGGCGTCCTACAATGAGCAGTTCTTC. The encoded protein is CSVEGTSGGASYNEQFF.